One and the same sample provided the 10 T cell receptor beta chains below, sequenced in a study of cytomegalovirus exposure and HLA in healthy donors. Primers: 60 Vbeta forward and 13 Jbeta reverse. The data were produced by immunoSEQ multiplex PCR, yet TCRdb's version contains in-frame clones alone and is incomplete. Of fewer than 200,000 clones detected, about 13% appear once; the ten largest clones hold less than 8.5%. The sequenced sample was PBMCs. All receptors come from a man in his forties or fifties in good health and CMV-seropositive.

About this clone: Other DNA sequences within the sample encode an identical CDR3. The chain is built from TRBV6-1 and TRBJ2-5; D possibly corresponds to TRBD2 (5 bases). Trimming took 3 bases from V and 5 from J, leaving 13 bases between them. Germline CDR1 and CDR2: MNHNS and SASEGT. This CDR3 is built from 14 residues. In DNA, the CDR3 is TGTGCCAGCAGTGAGGGTCGGGGTCGGGAGACCCAGTACTTC. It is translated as CASSEGRGRETQYF.

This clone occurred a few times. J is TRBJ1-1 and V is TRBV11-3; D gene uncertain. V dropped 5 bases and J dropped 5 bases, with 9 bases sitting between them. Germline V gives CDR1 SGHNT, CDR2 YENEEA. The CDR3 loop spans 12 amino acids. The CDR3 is CASSPTGTEAFF. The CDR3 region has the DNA TGTGCCAGCAGCCCAACCGGGACTGAAGCTTTCTTT.

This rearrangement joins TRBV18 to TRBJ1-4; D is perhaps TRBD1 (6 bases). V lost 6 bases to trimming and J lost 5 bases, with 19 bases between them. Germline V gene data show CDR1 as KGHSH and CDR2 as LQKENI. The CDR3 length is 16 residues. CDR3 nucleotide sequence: TGTGCCAGCTCCCCAATCGGGGGGCAGGGGAATGAAAAACTGTTTTTT. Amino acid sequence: CASSPIGGQGNEKLFF.

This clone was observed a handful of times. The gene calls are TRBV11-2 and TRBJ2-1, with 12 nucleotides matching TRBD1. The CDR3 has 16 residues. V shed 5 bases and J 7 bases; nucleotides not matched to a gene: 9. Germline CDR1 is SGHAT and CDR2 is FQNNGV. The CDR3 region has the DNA TGTGCCAGCAGCCTATACCGGGACAGGGGGCCGAATGAGCAGTTCTTC. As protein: CASSLYRDRGPNEQFF.

CDR3 in DNA: TGTGCCAGCAGCCACCTGGACAGGGTGGAGAACACTGAAGCTTTCTTT. This translates into CASSHLDRVENTEAFF. The V gene is TRBV14, the J gene TRBJ1-1; 8 positions match TRBD1. V lost 3 bases to trimming and J lost 1 base; unmatched junction nucleotides: 7. Germline values: CDR1 SGHDN, CDR2 FVKESK. The CDR3 extends over 16 amino acids.

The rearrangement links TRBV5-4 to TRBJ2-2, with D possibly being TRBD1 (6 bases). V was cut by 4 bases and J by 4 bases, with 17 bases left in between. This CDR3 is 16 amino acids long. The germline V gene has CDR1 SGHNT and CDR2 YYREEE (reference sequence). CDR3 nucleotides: TGTGCCAGCAGCGATGAACACAGGGTTCTCACCGGGGAGCTGTTTTTT. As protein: CASSDEHRVLTGELFF.

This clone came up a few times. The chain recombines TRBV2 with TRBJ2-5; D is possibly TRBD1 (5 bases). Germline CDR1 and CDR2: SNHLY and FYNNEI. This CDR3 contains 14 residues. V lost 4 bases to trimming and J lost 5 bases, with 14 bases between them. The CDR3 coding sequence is TGTGCCAGCAGTGTCGCCAGGGCATCGGAGACCCAGTACTTC. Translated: CASSVARASETQYF. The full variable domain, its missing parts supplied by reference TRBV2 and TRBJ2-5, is EPEVTQTPSHQVTQMGQEVILRCVPISNHLYFYWYRQILGQKVEFLVSFYNNEISEKSEIFDDQFSVERPDGSNFTLKIRSTKLEDSAMYFCASSVARASETQYFGPGTRLLVL.

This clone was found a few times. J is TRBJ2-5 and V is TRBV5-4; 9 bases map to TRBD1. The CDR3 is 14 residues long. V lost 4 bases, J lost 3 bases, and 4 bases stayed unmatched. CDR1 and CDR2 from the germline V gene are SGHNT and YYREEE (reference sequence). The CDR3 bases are TGTGCCAGCAGCCGCACAGGGGGCGAAGAGACCCAGTACTTC. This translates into CASSRTGGEETQYF. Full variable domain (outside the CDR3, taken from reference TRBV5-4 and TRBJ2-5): ETGVTQSPTHLIKTRGQQVTLRCSSQSGHNTVSWYQQALGQGPQFIFQYYREEENGRGNFPPRFSGLQFPNYSSELNVNALELDDSALYLCASSRTGGEETQYFGPGTRLLVL.

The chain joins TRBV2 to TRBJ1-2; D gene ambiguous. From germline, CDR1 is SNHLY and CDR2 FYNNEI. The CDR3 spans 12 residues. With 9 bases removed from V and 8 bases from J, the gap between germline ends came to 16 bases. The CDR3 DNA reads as TGTGCCAGTTCTCCCGAGCCTCGCGGCTACACCTTC. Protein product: CASSPEPRGYTF.

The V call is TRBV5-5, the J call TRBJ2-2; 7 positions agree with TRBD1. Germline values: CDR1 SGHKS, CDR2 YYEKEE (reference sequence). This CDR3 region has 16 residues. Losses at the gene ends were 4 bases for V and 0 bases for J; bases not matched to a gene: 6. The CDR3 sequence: CASSLKTGTNTGELFF. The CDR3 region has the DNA TGTGCCAGCAGCCTCAAGACAGGGACGAACACCGGGGAGCTGTTTTTT.